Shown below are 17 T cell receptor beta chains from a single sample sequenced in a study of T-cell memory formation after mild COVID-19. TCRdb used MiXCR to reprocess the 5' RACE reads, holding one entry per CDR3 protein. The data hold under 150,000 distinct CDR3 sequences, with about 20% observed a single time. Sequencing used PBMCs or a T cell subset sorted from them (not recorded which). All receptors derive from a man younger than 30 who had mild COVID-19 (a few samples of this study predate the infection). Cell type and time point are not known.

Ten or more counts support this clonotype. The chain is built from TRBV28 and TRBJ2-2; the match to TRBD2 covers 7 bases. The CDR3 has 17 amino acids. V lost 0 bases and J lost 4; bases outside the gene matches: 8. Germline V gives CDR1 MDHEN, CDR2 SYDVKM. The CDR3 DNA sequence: TGTGCCAGCAGTTTATGCAGGCGGGGGAGCTGCACCGGGGAGCTGTTTTTT. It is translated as CASSLCRRGSCTGELFF.

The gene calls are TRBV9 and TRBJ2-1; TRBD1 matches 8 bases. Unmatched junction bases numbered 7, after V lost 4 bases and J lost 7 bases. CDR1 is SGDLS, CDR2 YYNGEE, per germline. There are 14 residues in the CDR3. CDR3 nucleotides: TGTGCCAGCAGCCCCGGGACAGGACCAAATGAGCAGTTCTTC. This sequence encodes CASSPGTGPNEQFF.

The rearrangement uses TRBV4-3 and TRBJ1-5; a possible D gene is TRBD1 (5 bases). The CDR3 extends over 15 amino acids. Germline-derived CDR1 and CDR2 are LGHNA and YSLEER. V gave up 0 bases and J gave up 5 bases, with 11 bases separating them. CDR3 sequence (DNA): TGCGCCAGCAGCCAAGACGGGACGGCTGATCAGCCCCAGCATTTT. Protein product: CASSQDGTADQPQHF.

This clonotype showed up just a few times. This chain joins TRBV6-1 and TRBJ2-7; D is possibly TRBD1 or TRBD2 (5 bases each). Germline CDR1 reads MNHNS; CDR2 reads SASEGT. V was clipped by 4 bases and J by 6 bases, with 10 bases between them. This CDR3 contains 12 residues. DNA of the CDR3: TGTGCCAGCAGTGTCCCTGGGGGCGAGCAGTACTTC. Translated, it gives CASSVPGGEQYF.

The CDR3 DNA reads TGTGCCACCAGCAGTAGGACAGGGGGCACAGATACGCAGTATTTT. This sequence encodes CATSSRTGGTDTQYF. This chain joins TRBV15 and TRBJ2-3; TRBD1 aligns across 9 bases. V shed 3 bases and J 1 base; nucleotides not matched to a gene: 2. The germline V gene has CDR1 LNHNV and CDR2 YYDKDF (reference sequence). CDR3 length: 15 residues.

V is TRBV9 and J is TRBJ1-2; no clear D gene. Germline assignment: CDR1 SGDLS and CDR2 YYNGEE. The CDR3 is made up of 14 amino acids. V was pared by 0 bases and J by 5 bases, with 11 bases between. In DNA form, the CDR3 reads TGTGCCAGCAGCGTAGAAGGACTACCATATGGCTACACCTTC. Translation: CASSVEGLPYGYTF.

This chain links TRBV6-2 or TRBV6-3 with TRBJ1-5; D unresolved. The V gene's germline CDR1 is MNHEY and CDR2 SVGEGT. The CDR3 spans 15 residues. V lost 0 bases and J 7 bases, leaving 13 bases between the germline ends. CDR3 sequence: CASSYSRTGLQPQHF. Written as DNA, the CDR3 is TGTGCCAGCAGTTACTCGAGAACCGGGCTGCAGCCCCAGCATTTT.

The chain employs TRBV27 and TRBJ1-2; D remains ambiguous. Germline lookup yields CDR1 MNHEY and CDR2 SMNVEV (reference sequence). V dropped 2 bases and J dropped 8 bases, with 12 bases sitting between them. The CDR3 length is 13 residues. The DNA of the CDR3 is TGTGCCAGCAGTTTAACGACACATGAGGGCTACACCTTC. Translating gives CASSLTTHEGYTF.

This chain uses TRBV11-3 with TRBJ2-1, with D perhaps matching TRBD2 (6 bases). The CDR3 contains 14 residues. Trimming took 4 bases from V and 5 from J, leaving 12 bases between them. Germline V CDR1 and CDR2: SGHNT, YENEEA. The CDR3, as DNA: TGTGCCAGCAGCTCCCTACGGGGGAACAATGAGCAGTTCTTC. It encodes CASSSLRGNNEQFF.

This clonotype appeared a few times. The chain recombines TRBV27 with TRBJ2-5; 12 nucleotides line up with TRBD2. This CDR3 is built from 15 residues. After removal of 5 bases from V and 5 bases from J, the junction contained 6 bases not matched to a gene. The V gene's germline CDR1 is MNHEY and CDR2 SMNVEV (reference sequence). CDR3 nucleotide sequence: TGTGCCAGCAGTCCGACTAGCGGGGGCGGCGAGACCCAGTACTTC. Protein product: CASSPTSGGGETQYF.

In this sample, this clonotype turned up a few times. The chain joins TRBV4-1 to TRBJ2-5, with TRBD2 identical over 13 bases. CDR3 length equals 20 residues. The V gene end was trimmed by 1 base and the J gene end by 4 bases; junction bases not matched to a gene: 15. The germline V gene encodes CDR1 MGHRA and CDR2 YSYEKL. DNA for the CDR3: TGCGCCAGCAGCCAAGGGGGTTCGACTAGCGGGGGGATTATGCGAGAGACCCAGTACTTC. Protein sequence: CASSQGGSTSGGIMRETQYF.

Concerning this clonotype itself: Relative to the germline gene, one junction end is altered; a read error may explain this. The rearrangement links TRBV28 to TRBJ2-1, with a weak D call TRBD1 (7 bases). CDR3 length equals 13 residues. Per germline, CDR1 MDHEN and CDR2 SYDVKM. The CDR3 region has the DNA TGCGCCAGCAGTTTAGGAGGGGGCCTTGAGCAGTTCTTC. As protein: CASSLGGGLEQFF.

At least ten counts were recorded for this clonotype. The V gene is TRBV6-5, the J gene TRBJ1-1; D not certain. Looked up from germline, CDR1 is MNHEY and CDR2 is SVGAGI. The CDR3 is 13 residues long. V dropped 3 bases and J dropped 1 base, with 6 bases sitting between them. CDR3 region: CASSYGENTEAFF. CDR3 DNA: TGTGCCAGCAGTTATGGTGAGAACACTGAAGCTTTCTTT.

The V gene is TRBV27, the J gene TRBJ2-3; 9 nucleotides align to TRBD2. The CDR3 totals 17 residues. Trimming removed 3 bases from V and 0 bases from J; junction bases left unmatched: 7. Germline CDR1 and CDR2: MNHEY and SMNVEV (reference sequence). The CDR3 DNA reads TGTGCCAGCAGTTTCTCAACGGGACTAGCTAGCACAGATACGCAGTATTTT. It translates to CASSFSTGLASTDTQYF.

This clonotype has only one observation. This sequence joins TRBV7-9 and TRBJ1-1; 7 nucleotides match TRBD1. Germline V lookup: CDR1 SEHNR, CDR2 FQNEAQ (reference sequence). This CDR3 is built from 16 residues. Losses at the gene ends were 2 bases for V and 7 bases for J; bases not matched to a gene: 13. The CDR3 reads CASSLPVPSQGVEAFF. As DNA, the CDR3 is TGTGCCAGCAGCTTACCAGTGCCGAGTCAGGGGGTTGAAGCTTTCTTT.

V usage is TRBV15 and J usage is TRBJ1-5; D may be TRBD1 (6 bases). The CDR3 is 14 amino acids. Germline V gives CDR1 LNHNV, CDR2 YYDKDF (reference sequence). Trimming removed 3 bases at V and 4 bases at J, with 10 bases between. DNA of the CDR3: TGTGCCACCAGCAGCCGGGACACTAATCAGCCCCAGCATTTT. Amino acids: CATSSRDTNQPQHF.

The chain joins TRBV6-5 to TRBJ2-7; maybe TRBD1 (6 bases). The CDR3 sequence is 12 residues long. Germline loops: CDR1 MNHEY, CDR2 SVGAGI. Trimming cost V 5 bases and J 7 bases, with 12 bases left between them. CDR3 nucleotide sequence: TGTGCCAGCAGTAGACAAACAGGGGAGCAGTACTTC. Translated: CASSRQTGEQYF.